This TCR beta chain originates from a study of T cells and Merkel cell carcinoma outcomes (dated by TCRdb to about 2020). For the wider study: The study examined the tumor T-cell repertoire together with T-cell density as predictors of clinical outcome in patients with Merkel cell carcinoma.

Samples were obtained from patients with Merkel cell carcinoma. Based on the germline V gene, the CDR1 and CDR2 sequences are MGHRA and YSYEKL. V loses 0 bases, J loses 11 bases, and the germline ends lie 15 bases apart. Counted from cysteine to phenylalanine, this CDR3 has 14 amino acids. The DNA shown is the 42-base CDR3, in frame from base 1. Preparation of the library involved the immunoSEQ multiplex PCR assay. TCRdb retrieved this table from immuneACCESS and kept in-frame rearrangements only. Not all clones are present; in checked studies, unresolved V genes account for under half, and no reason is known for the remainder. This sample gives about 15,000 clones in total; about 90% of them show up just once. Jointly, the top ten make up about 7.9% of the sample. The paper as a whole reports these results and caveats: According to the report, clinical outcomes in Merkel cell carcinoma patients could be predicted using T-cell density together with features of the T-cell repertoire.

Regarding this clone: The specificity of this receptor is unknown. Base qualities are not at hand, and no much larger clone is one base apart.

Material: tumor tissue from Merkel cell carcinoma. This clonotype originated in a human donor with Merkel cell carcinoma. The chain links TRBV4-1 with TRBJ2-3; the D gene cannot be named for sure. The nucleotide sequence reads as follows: TGCGCCAGCAGCCAAGATCCCTACAGCCCTTGGCAGTATTTT. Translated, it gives CASSQDPYSPWQYF.